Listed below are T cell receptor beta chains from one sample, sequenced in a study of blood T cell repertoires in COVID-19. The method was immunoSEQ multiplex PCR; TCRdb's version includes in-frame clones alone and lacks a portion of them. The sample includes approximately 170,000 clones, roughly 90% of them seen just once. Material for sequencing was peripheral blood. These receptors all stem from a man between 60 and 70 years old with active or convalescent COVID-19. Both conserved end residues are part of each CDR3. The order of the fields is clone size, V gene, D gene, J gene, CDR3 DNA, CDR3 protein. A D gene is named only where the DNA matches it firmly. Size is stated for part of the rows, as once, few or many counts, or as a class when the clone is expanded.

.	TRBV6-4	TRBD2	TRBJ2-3	TGTGCCAGCAGTCCAATCGCGGGAGGGACAGATACGCAGTATTTT	CASSPIAGGTDTQYF
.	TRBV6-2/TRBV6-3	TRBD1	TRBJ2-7	TGTGCCAGCAGTTTTGGGACAGGTACCTACGAGCAGTACTTC	CASSFGTGTYEQYF
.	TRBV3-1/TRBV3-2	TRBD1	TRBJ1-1	TGTGCCACCGAAAAATCGGGACAGGTGAACACTGAAGCTTTCTTT	CATEKSGQVNTEAFF
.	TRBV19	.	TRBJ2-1	TGTGCCAGTAGTATAGACAGGGTTGGATTCTACAATGAGCAGTTCTTC	CASSIDRVGFYNEQFF
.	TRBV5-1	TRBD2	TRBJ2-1	TGCGCCAGCAGCTCCGATAGCGGGAGCTACAATGAGCAGTTCTTC	CASSSDSGSYNEQFF
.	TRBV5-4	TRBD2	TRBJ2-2	TGTGCCAGCAGCTTGGGACTAGCGACGGATAACACCGGGGAGCTGTTTTTT	CASSLGLATDNTGELFF
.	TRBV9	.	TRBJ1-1	TGTGCCAGCAGCAGACAGACCATGAACACTGAAGCTTTCTTT	CASSRQTMNTEAFF
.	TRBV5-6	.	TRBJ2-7	TGTGCCAGCAGCTTGGTGGCTTCACCTTACGAGCAGTACTTC	CASSLVASPYEQYF
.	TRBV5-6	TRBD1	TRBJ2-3	TGTGCCAGCATAGGGGGCCGCACAGATACGCAGTATTTT	CASIGGRTDTQYF
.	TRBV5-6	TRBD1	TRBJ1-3	TGTGCCAGCAGCCCGCGGACAGGGAGGGGAAACACCATATATTTT	CASSPRTGRGNTIYF
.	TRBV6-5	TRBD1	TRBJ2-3	TGTGCCAGCAGTTACCGTGGACAGGGCAGCACAGATACGCAGTATTTT	CASSYRGQGSTDTQYF
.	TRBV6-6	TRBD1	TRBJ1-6	TGTGCCAGCAGTTACTCCGGGACAGTTTATTCACCCCTCCACTTT	CASSYSGTVYSPLHF
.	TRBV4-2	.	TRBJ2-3	TGTGCCAGCAGCCAAGATAGTCCAGATACGCAGTATTTT	CASSQDSPDTQYF
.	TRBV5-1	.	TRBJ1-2	TGCGCCAGCAGACCGGACAGTTATGGCTACACCTTC	CASRPDSYGYTF
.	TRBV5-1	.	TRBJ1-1	TGCGCCAGCAGCCTCGGGACAATGAACACTGAAGCTTTCTTT	CASSLGTMNTEAFF
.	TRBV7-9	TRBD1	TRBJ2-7	TGTGCCAGCAGGTTCACGGGACAGGGTATGTTCCACGAGCAGTACTTC	CASRFTGQGMFHEQYF
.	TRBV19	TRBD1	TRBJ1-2	TGTGCCAGTAACAGGGGGTCCTATGGCTACACCTTC	CASNRGSYGYTF
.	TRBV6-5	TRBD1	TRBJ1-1	TGTGCCAGCAACCCCTGGCAGGGGGCGGACACTGAAGCTTTCTTT	CASNPWQGADTEAFF
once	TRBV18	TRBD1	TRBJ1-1	TGTGCCAGCTCACCGGAGACAGGGATGAGTTTCGCTGAAGCTTTCTTT	CASSPETGMSFAEAFF
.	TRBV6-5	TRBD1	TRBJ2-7	TGTGCCAGCAGTTACTCCTGGGACAGCTACGAGCAGTACTTC	CASSYSWDSYEQYF
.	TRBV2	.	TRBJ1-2	TGTGCCAGCATCCTGATGGCTGCTTTGGGCTACACCTTC	CASILMAALGYTF
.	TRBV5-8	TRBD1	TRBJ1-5	TGTGCCAGCAGCTGGGGACAGGCCCCCAATCAGCCCCAGCATTTT	CASSWGQAPNQPQHF
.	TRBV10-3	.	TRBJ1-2	TGTGCCATCACCGGTACTAACTATGGCTACACCTTC	CAITGTNYGYTF
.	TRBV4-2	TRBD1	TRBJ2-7	TGTGCCAGCAGCCAAGAGGGGACAGGGGGCGGCTACGAGCAGTACTTC	CASSQEGTGGGYEQYF
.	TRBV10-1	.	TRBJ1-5	TGCGCCAGCAGCCAACGGGGGGTGAGGCAGCCCCAGCATTTT	CASSQRGVRQPQHF
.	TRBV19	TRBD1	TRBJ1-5	TGTGCCAGTAGTATTCCCGCAGGGGGCGCGAGCAATCAGCCCCAGCATTTT	CASSIPAGGASNQPQHF
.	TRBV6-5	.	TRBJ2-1	TGTGCCAGCAGTTACTCGCGACAGCTTAATGAGCAGTTCTTC	CASSYSRQLNEQFF
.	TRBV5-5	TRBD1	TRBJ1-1	TGTGCCAGCAGCTGGGGACAGGGTTGGACCACTGAAGCTTTCTTT	CASSWGQGWTTEAFF
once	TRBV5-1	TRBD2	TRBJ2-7	TGCGCCAGCACCGTGGGCGGGAGCTCCTACGAGCAGTACTTC	CASTVGGSSYEQYF
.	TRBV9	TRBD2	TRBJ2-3	TGTGCCAGCAGCGTAGGGGTAGCGGGGGGCTTCACAGATACGCAGTATTTT	CASSVGVAGGFTDTQYF
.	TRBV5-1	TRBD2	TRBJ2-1	TGCGCCAGCCGCAAAACTAGCGGGCCCTCCTCCTACAATGAGCAGTTCTTC	CASRKTSGPSSYNEQFF
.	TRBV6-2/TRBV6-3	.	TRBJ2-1	TGTGCCAGCAGTTACTTGAGTAATAGATACAATGAGCAGTTCTTC	CASSYLSNRYNEQFF
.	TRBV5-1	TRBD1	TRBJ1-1	TGCGCCAGCAGCTTGGCCCAGGGGGCGGTCACTGAAGCTTTCTTT	CASSLAQGAVTEAFF
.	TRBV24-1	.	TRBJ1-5	TGTGCCACCAGTGGTGGGGGGAGCAATCAGCCCCAGCATTTT	CATSGGGSNQPQHF
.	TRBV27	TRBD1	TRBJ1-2	TGTGCCAGCGCCTCGGGGCAGGGGGACGATGGCTACACCTTC	CASASGQGDDGYTF
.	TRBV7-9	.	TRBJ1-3	TGTGCCAGCAGCATCAGCGGAACCTCTGGAAACACCATATATTTT	CASSISGTSGNTIYF
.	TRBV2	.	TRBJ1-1	TGTGCCAGCAGTGAAGTAAGCCATGAAGCTTTCTTT	CASSEVSHEAFF